What follows describes a single TCR beta chain. Its antigen is not identified. The data were taken from a study of shared clonotypes between healthy human individuals. Study-wide background: CD4 naive cells filled three plates per donor, CD4 memory three, CD8 naive two and CD8 memory one.

The CDR3 totals 12 residues. Trimming removed 4 bases at V and 3 bases at J, with 7 bases between. The V gene's germline CDR1 is SGHRS and CDR2 YFSETQ. The study's findings and limits: Deeper or shallower sequencing was expected to change how clonotypes are shared among donors. Represented diversity, genetic and exposure-history alike, was limited by few donors. A reduction in generation probabilities was seen for non-shared clonotypes relative to those shared by all four donors.

Some clones are missing from TCRdb's copy, which holds only in-frame ones; the method was immunoSEQ multiplex PCR. The sample lists around 2.5 million clones; roughly 93% were seen once. J is TRBJ2-5 and V is TRBV5-1; D is unresolved. The TCR was taken from a man younger than 35 in good health. Some clones in this sample may be carry-over from other donors' samples. The specimen was naive CD4+ T cells from PBMCs. The subset here: CD45RA+ positively selected. The CDR3 here is CASSADEETQYF. The CDR3 nucleotides are TGCGCCAGCAGCGCCGATGAAGAGACCCAGTACTTC.